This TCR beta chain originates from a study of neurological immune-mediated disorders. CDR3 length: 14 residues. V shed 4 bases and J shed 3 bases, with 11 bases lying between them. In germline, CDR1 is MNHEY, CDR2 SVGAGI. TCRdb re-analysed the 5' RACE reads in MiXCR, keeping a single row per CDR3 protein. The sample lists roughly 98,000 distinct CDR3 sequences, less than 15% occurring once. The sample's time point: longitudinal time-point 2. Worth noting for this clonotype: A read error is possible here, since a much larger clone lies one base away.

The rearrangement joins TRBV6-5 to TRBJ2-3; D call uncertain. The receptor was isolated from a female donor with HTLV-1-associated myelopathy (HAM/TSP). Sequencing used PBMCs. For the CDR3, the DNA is TGTGCCAGCAGTTCGGTGGTTGTAACAGATACGCAGTATTTT. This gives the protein CASSSVVVTDTQYF.